The source of this T cell receptor beta chain is a study of cytomegalovirus exposure and HLA in healthy donors. PCR employed 60 Vbeta and 13 Jbeta primers. Profiled with immunoSEQ multiplex PCR; TCRdb holds only in-frame clones, not every one. The sample has 100,000 to 150,000 clones, approximately 78% seen once. Germline CDR1 and CDR2: SGHNT and YYREEE (reference sequence). The V segment lost 0 bases and the J segment 3 bases; nucleotides outside the gene matches: 5. This CDR3 has 15 amino acids. V usage is TRBV5-4 and J usage is TRBJ1-1; the match to TRBD1 covers 7 bases. The specimen sequenced was PBMCs. The sequence came from a woman aged 25 to 45 in good health and CMV-seronegative. The CDR3 region is CASSLAGQAYTEAFF. CDR3 coding DNA: TGTGCCAGCAGCTTGGCAGGACAGGCGTACACTGAAGCTTTCTTT.